This paragraph reports one T cell receptor beta chain. Ten or more counts support this clonotype. The clone's antigen remains unknown. Nothing much larger sits one base from this clone, and base qualities are not available. The method was PCR. TCRdb records Illumina HiSeq 2500 as the sequencer. Unique molecular identifiers were incorporated into TCR beta cDNA libraries to reduce PCR and sequencing biases. Approximately 500,000 cDNA molecules were obtained for every 1 to 10 million input T cells, so each molecule roughly corresponded to one T cell. The same protocol used for the earlier healthy control dataset was applied to prepare and sequence the patient libraries. Within a given batch, samples were prepared together, multiplexed and sequenced on the same HiSeq lane. On the study's bioinformatics: MIGEC was used to process the raw barcoded reads, and molecular identifier groups with only a single read were discarded before consensus assembly and CDR3 extraction. VDJtools was used for post-analysis of the clonotype tables, and diversity was normalized by down-sampling every dataset to the size of the smallest sample. Repertoire overlap clustering matched CDR3 amino acid but not nucleotide sequences to correct batch-related cross-sample contamination. TCRdb handled the public reads itself, with Q25 trimming in fastp and clone calling in MiXCR, and kept productive beta chains. Each entry is one CDR3 protein sequence, shown with its most common DNA and genes. TCRdb assigned the V and J calls; the authors' analysis was not used. The sample table holds over 300,000 distinct CDR3 sequences, of which roughly 30% were seen once. Of the sample, 10% to 15% is held by the ten largest clones.

This sample is drawn from a study of post-analysis software for immune sequencing data (dated by TCRdb to the mid-2010s). Concerning the study at large: The recorded disease courses included relapsing-remitting, secondary progressive and progressive-relapsing multiple sclerosis, and some patients had no subtype annotation. Patient repertoires were compared against about a dozen previously published healthy control repertoires from donors aged about 6 to 26 years. A subset of samples was prepared in parallel using single-end sample barcoding, then pooled and co-amplified after Illumina adapter ligation.

CDR1 and CDR2 (LGHDT, YNNKEL) derive from the germline V gene (reference sequence). V is shortened by 4 bases, J by 4 bases, and the region joining them spans 8 bases. CDR3 length: 12 amino acids, cysteine to phenylalanine. Kept here is only the CDR3 DNA, which spans 36 bases and is read in frame from base 1. To demonstrate the VDJtools post-analysis software, the study profiled TCR beta repertoires from the peripheral blood of 10 to 15 young patients with multiple sclerosis. The multiple sclerosis patients were children and adolescents between roughly 6 and 16 years of age. Broader findings and caveats from the paper: Compared with controls, multiple sclerosis patients had significantly lower normalized Chao1 diversity, a finding suggesting substantial peripheral T-cell clonal expansion. Patients showed significantly higher frequencies than controls for a few TRBV segments, among them TRBV5-6, TRBV5-1 and TRBV20-1. When samples were clustered directly using the F measure, samples prepared in the same batch co-clustered strongly, which prompted a batch-effect correction. The multiple sclerosis patient group was slightly younger than the control group.

The sample consisted of blood. In this chain, TRBV3-1 is recombined with TRBJ2-7; there is no confident call for the D gene. The clonotype originates from a girl aged 5 to 17 with multiple sclerosis. The nucleotide sequence is TGTGCCAGCAGCCCTGACGTTTACGAGCAGTACTTC. It encodes CASSPDVYEQYF.